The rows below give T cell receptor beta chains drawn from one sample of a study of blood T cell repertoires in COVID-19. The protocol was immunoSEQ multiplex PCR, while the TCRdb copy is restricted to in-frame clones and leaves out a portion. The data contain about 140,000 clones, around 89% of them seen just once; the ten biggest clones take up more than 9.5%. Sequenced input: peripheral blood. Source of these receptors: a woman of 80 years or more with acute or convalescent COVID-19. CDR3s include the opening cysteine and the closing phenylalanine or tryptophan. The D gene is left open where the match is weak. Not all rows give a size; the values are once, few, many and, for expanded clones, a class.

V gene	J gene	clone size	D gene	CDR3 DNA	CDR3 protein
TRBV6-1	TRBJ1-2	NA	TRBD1	TGTGCCAGCAGTGAGAGACAGGGGTACTATGGCTACACCTTC	CASSERQGYYGYTF
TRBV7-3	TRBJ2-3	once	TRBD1	TGTGCCAGCAGCTTAACGGGCACAGGGGAGGATACGCAGTATTTT	CASSLTGTGEDTQYF
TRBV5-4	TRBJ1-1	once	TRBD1	TGTGCCAGCAGCTCTTCTACAGGGGGCCGGGAAGCTTTCTTT	CASSSSTGGREAFF
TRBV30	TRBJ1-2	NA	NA	TGTGCCTGGAGACAAAGAGAAACAGGGTACACCTTC	CAWRQRETGYTF
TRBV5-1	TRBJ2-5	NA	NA	TGCGCCAGCAGCTTGGACAGGGAAGAGACCCAGTACTTC	CASSLDREETQYF
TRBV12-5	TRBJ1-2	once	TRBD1	TGTGCTAGTGGTCCTCGGACAGGGCATGGCTACACCTTC	CASGPRTGHGYTF
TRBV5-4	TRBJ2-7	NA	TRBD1	TGTGCCAGCAGCAGCCGGGACAGGGGGTTCTACGAGCAGTACTTC	CASSSRDRGFYEQYF
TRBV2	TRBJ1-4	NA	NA	TGTGCCAGTCTTGGTGAGGGTGAAAAACTGTTTTTT	CASLGEGEKLFF
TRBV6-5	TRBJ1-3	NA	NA	TGTGCCTGCGGGGCCAGCCCTGGAAACACCATATATTTT	CACGASPGNTIYF
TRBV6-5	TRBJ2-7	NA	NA	TGTGCCAGCAGCCAAGGACTCTACGAGCAGTACTTC	CASSQGLYEQYF
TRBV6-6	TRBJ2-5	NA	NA	TGTGCCAGCAGTTACGGGGGGGGCCTTAAGACCCAGTACTTC	CASSYGGGLKTQYF
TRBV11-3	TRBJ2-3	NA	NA	TGTGCCAGCAGCTCCGACTGGTTCCCAGATACGCAGTATTTT	CASSSDWFPDTQYF
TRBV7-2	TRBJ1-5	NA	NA	TGTGCCAGTAAGCGCAGGGAAGATCAGCCCCAGCATTTT	CASKRREDQPQHF
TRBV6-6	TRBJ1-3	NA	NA	TGTGCCAGCAGTCTCCCTGACAGTTACAAACTCTCTGGAAACACCATATATTTT	CASSLPDSYKLSGNTIYF
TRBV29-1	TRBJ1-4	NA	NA	TGCAGCGTTGTGAGGGAGGAAAAACTGTTTTTT	CSVVREEKLFF
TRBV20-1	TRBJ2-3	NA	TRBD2	TGCAGTGCTGGTGACAAGCGGGGGGCCACAGATACGCAGTATTTT	CSAGDKRGATDTQYF
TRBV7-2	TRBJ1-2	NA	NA	TGTGCCAGCAGAAGGGGGGGGACTGACTATGGCTACACCTTC	CASRRGGTDYGYTF
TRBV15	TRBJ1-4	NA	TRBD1	TGTGCCACCAGCAGAGATACAGGGGGCGGGACTAATGAAAAACTGTTTTTT	CATSRDTGGGTNEKLFF
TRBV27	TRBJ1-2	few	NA	TGTGCCAGCAGTAAGGGGATTATATATGGCTACACCTTC	CASSKGIIYGYTF
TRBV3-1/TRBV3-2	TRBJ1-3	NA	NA	TGTGCCAGCAGCCCCGACTTGATCTCTGGAAACACCATATATTTT	CASSPDLISGNTIYF
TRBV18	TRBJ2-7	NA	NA	TGTGCCAGCTCACCAGGCCAGGCGTCAACCTACGAGCAGTACTTC	CASSPGQASTYEQYF
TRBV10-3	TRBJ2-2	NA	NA	TGTGCCATCCAAGGACTGAACACCGGGGAGCTGTTTTTT	CAIQGLNTGELFF
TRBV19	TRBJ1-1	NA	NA	TGTGCCAGTAGTATAGATCTATTGGTGGTGAACACTGAAGCTTTCTTT	CASSIDLLVVNTEAFF
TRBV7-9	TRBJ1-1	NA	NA	TGTGCCAGCAGCTTAGCCCAGACGGGAGCTTTCTTT	CASSLAQTGAFF
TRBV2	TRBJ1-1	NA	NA	TGTGCCAGCAGTGGTCAGGGGTCGGGCACTGAAGCTTTCTTT	CASSGQGSGTEAFF
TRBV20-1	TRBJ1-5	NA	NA	TGCAGTGCTAGTCCAGGGGCTAGCAATCAGCCCCAGCATTTT	CSASPGASNQPQHF